The 14 T cell receptor beta chains below all came from one sample that was sequenced in a study of ipilimumab plus nivolumab after autologous stem cell transplantation. Profiled with immunoSEQ multiplex PCR; TCRdb holds only in-frame clones, not every one. Among roughly 11,000 clones listed, roughly two thirds were seen once. This specimen was PBMCs, taken in a trial of ipilimumab plus nivolumab as post-transplant consolidation. The receptor set was obtained from a male donor with diffuse large B-cell lymphoma.

The V gene is TRBV29-1, the J gene TRBJ1-2; TRBD1 agrees at 10 bases. The CDR3 runs to 11 residues. V was clipped by 6 bases and J by 7 bases; unmatched bases: 2. Germline CDR1 is SQVTM and CDR2 is ANQGSEA. For the CDR3, the DNA is TGCAGCGTGGGACAGGGGTTTGGCTACACCTTC. Its translation: CSVGQGFGYTF.

With regard to this clone: The junction and the germline gene differ at one end; a read error may be behind it. The chain has TRBV2 and TRBJ2-2; D ambiguous. Germline V gives CDR1 SNHLY, CDR2 FYNNEI. The CDR3 length is 11 residues. The CDR3 bases are TGTGTCAGCCAGTTAACCGGGGAGCTGTTTTTT. Translation: CVSQLTGELFF.

This clone was picked up one time. The CDR3, as DNA: TGTGCCAGCAGCTTGGGACTAGCGGGAGCGTCCTACAATGAGCAGTTCTTC. This codes for CASSLGLAGASYNEQFF. J is TRBJ2-1 and V is TRBV5-8; 12 bases are shared with TRBD2. Germline V lookup: CDR1 SGHTS, CDR2 YDEGEE. V lost 0 bases, J lost 1 base, and 2 bases stayed unmatched. This CDR3 comprises 17 residues.

This rearrangement joins TRBV19 to TRBJ2-7; the D is unclear. The CDR3 runs 13 residues. Germline CDR1 and CDR2: LNHDA and SQIVND (reference sequence). The V gene lost 3 bases and the J gene lost 0 bases, with 6 bases spanning the gap. For the CDR3, the DNA is TGTGCCAGTAGTATGGAAAGCTCCTACGAGCAGTACTTC. As protein: CASSMESSYEQYF.

This clone has more than one count but fewer than ten. This chain connects TRBV21-1 to TRBJ2-7; the D call TRBD2 from the table was never checked on the DNA. TRBV21-1 is flagged as a pseudogene. CDR3 length: 14 residues. The CDR3 DNA reads as TGTGCCAGCAGCAAAGCCCTAGCGAGCTACGAGCAGTACTTC. It is translated as CASSKALASYEQYF.

This chain uses TRBV11-2 with TRBJ1-3, with D possibly matching TRBD1 (5 bases). Germline V gene data show CDR1 as SGHAT and CDR2 as FQNNGV. Trimming took off 0 bases at V and 0 bases at J, with 6 bases between the two ends. The CDR3 covers 15 residues. CDR3 sequence reads: CASSLEGVSGNTIYF. The CDR3 nucleotides read TGTGCCAGCAGCTTAGAGGGGGTCTCTGGAAACACCATATATTTT.

This clone was seen only a few times. This chain uses TRBV7-8 with TRBJ2-3, with TRBD2 matching 10 bases. Per the germline V gene, CDR1 is SGHVS and CDR2 is FQNEAQ. J lost 6 bases, V lost 1 base, and 4 bases had no gene match. CDR3 size: 15 residues. The CDR3 nucleotides read TGTGCCAGCAGCTTAGAACTAGCGGGGTTTGATACGCAGTATTTT. Translating it yields CASSLELAGFDTQYF.

This chain uses TRBV19 with TRBJ1-1; 10 bases map to TRBD1. CDR3 length: 13 residues. J lost 8 bases, V lost 5 bases, and 5 bases had no gene match. Per germline, CDR1 LNHDA and CDR2 SQIVND (reference sequence). The CDR3, as DNA: TGTGCCAGTAGTTTCCGGACAGGGGGAGAAGCTTTCTTT. This gives the protein CASSFRTGGEAFF. Full variable domain (remainder filled in from reference TRBV19 and TRBJ1-1): DGGITQSPKYLFRKEGQNVTLSCEQNLNHDAMYWYRQDPGQGLRLIYYSQIVNDFQKGDIAEGYSVSREKKESFPLTVTSAQKNPTAFYLCASSFRTGGEAFFGQGTRLTVV.

The rearrangement uses TRBV18 and TRBJ2-1; 13 bases align to TRBD2. J lost 4 bases, V lost 6 bases, and 6 bases had no gene match. The CDR3 is 16 amino acids. Germline lookup yields CDR1 KGHSH and CDR2 LQKENI. The CDR3 DNA is TGTGCCAGCTCTGGACTAGCGGGGGCTTTATACAATGAGCAGTTCTTC. Translation gives CASSGLAGALYNEQFF.

This clone showed up just once. J is TRBJ2-7 and V is TRBV10-1; TRBD2 might be the D (5 bases). Germline-derived CDR1 and CDR2 are WNHNN and SYGVQD (reference sequence). Trimming shortened V by 2 bases and J by 2 bases, and 13 bases separated the two germline ends. The CDR3 totals 15 residues. The CDR3 DNA is TGCGCCAGCAGTGAGGGGGAGCCTAGGGCCTACGAGCAGTACTTC. Amino acids: CASSEGEPRAYEQYF.

The genes are TRBV4-3 and TRBJ1-1; no reliable D call. The germline V and J ends were trimmed by 0 bases and 2 bases, with 13 bases remaining between them. CDR1 and CDR2 from the germline V gene are LGHNA and YSLEER. The CDR3 is 16 residues long. For the CDR3, the DNA is TGCGCCAGCAGCCAAGATGTCAACACCTTAAACACTGAAGCTTTCTTT. This encodes CASSQDVNTLNTEAFF.

The chain combines TRBV18 with TRBJ2-6; D is uncertain. Between the trimmed V and J ends, which lost 3 bases and 0 bases, there was a span of 3 bases. CDR3 length: 14 amino acids. CDR1 and CDR2 (germline): KGHSH, LQKENI. In DNA, the CDR3 is TGTGCCAGCTCACCTAACTCTGGGGCCAACGTCCTGACTTTC. Translation: CASSPNSGANVLTF.

This clone has more than one count but fewer than ten. The CDR3 sequence is CATSRDASGKGSEQYF. The CDR3 bases are TGTGCCACCAGCAGAGACGCTAGCGGGAAGGGGAGCGAGCAGTACTTC. The chain couples TRBV15 to TRBJ2-7; TRBD2 aligns across 9 bases. V lost 0 bases, J lost 6 bases, and 9 bases stayed unmatched. This CDR3 region has 16 residues. Germline CDR1 and CDR2: LNHNV and YYDKDF (reference sequence). Supplemented by reference TRBV15 and TRBJ2-7, the full variable domain reads DAMVIQNPRYQVTQFGKPVTLSCSQTLNHNVMYWYQQKSSQAPKLLFHYYDKDFNNEADTPDNFQSRRPNTSFCFLDIRSPGLGDTAMYLCATSRDASGKGSEQYFGPGTRLTVT.

As regards this clone: This sequence may be a read error, since a much larger clone differs from it by one base. Given the absence of the conserved phenylalanine or tryptophan at the CDR3 end, a read error is likely. V gene TRBV11-2 combines with J gene TRBJ1-2, with TRBD1 matching over 8 bases. V lost 4 bases and J lost 7; bases outside the gene matches: 11. The CDR3 spans 15 residues. Germline V gene data show CDR1 as SGHAT and CDR2 as FQNNGV. In nucleotides, the CDR3 is TGTGCCAGCAGCTATCCGGACAGGGTACGATCTGGCTACACCCTC. This gives the protein CASSYPDRVRSGYTL.